The clone carrying this T cell receptor (beta chain) was seen once. Per the original methods: Amplification from reference gene primers served as the basis for estimated nucleated cell counts. Assay used: immunoSEQ multiplex PCR; TCRdb lists only in-frame clones, some missing. The V and J calls and clone size come from that table; D and trimming were worked out from the DNA. The table has hundreds of thousands of clones, approximately 91% seen once. Unmatched junction bases numbered 6, after V lost 6 bases and J lost 4 bases. The CDR3 runs to 15 residues. Germline lookup yields CDR1 WSHSY and CDR2 SAAADI. This sample is part of a study of blood T cell repertoires in COVID-19. Study in general: T cells, B-cell-depleted T cells, or PBMCs provided the cDNA or gDNA that served as material.

The TCR was taken from a woman in her thirties or forties with acute COVID-19. The sequenced sample was PBMCs or T cells enriched from blood (not recorded which). The J gene is TRBJ1-6, the V gene TRBV10-2, with 7 bases fitting TRBD1. The CDR3 bases are TGCGCCAGCAGATTACAGGGGCTGTATAATTCACCCCTCCACTTT. Translating it yields CASRLQGLYNSPLHF.